This TCR beta chain was captured by sequencing in a study of T cell responses to AZD1222 COVID-19 vaccine. Whole-study results and caveats: Donors were largely white British and mainly female; clonal diversity was possibly underestimated. None of the repertoires were sampled until the peak T cell response had passed. Baseline seropositivity occurred in only six AZD1222 recipients.

Second-dose groups at about 4 or about 12 weeks were pooled. Of note for this clone: Its antigen is unknown.

Clones were read by immunoSEQ multiplex PCR, and TCRdb kept only the in-frame ones, dropping some. The table shows 150,000 to 200,000 clones, with roughly 92% occurring only once. This specimen was peripheral blood, taken 28 days after the second AZD1222 dose. The sequence derives from an adult who received the AZD1222 COVID-19 vaccine.

CDR3 nucleotides: TGTGCCAGCAGAGGGCTACCTAATGAAAAACTGTTTTTT. This encodes CASRGLPNEKLFF. This chain joins TRBV6-5 and TRBJ1-4, with unresolved D. This CDR3 contains 13 residues. Per germline, CDR1 MNHEY and CDR2 SVGAGI. The V gene lost 6 bases and the J gene lost 3 bases, with 8 bases spanning the gap.